Following are 12 T cell receptor beta chains from one sample sequenced in a study of blood T cell repertoires in COVID-19. Here immunoSEQ multiplex PCR was the method, and the copy in TCRdb shows in-frame clones only, minus some. The sample carries some 45,000 clones, around nine tenths recorded once. Specimen: peripheral blood. The receptors originated from a human donor in a cohort sampled during active COVID-19.

The V gene is TRBV12-2, the J gene TRBJ1-3. TRBV12-2 corresponds to a pseudogene. This CDR3 contains 16 residues. CDR3 sequence: CASRLVVGLSGNTIYF. CDR3 DNA sequence: TGTGCAAGTCGCTTAGTCGTCGGTCTCTCTGGAAACACCATATATTTT.

CDR3 DNA sequence: TGTGCCAGCAGCCCTCAGACAGGGGATACCTATGGCTACACCTTC. Amino acid sequence: CASSPQTGDTYGYTF. The V call is TRBV7-2, the J call TRBJ1-2; TRBD1 agrees at 8 bases. V dropped 5 bases and J dropped 4; count of bases not matched to a gene: 9. This CDR3 has 15 amino acids. Per germline, CDR1 SGHTA and CDR2 FQGNSA.

The chain recombines TRBV6-5 with TRBJ2-3; TRBD2 agrees at 7 bases. Per germline, CDR1 MNHEY and CDR2 SVGAGI. The CDR3 loop spans 12 amino acids. The J segment lost 5 bases and the V segment lost 7 bases, leaving 3 bases of the junction unmatched. The CDR3 nucleotides read TGTGCCAGCACGGGGGGTTTAGATACGCAGTATTTT. Encoded protein: CASTGGLDTQYF.

The chain employs TRBV6-5 and TRBJ1-4; 8 nucleotides agree with TRBD1. The trim removed 6 bases at V and 5 bases at J, leaving 5 bases unmatched. This CDR3 region has 14 residues. Germline V CDR1 and CDR2: MNHEY, SVGAGI. Here the CDR3 reads CASRGQGRNEKLFF. The CDR3, as DNA: TGTGCCAGCAGAGGACAGGGACGAAATGAAAAACTGTTTTTT.

Of note for this clone: Other DNA sequences of this sample code for an identical CDR3. J is TRBJ2-3 and V is TRBV7-8; 7 bases align to TRBD1. Germline CDR1 is SGHVS and CDR2 is FQNEAQ. The CDR3 extends over 14 amino acids. Losses at the gene ends were 4 bases for V and 7 bases for J; bases not matched to a gene: 8. The CDR3 DNA sequence: TGTGCCAGCAGCTCCGAGCCGACAGGGCATACGCAGTATTTT. It translates to CASSSEPTGHTQYF.

This clone has more than one count but fewer than ten. The V call is TRBV5-4, the J call TRBJ2-4; 8 bases fit TRBD2. Losses at the gene ends were 2 bases for V and 0 bases for J; bases not matched to a gene: 4. Germline loops: CDR1 SGHNT, CDR2 YYREEE (reference sequence). The CDR3 runs to 16 residues. The CDR3 is CASSLSGGLAKNIQYF. The CDR3 DNA reads TGTGCCAGCAGCTTAAGCGGGGGTCTAGCCAAAAACATTCAGTACTTC.

With respect to this clone: Other DNA sequences from this sample encode an identical CDR3 as well. J is TRBJ2-7 and V is TRBV19; TRBD1 agrees at 9 bases. Trimming took 8 bases from V and 2 from J; bases not matched to a gene: 7. CDR1 and CDR2 from the germline V gene are LNHDA and SQIVND (reference sequence). The CDR3 has 14 amino acids. In DNA form, the CDR3 reads TGTGCCAGTGCGACGGGACAGGGCCCCTACGAGCAGTACTTC. This sequence encodes CASATGQGPYEQYF.

This clone was picked up one time. The gene calls are TRBV4-1 and TRBJ1-2; a weak D match, TRBD1 (5 bases). This CDR3 spans 14 amino acids. Per germline, CDR1 MGHRA and CDR2 YSYEKL. The V end lost 3 bases, the J end lost 7 bases, and 15 bases lay between the germline ends. The CDR3 loop reads CASSQGGGSPGYTF. The CDR3 DNA sequence: TGCGCCAGCAGCCAGGGGGGGGGTTCCCCTGGCTACACCTTC.

This chain joins TRBV12-5 and TRBJ2-3; 9 bases map to TRBD2. After removal of 9 bases from V and 0 bases from J, the junction contained 13 bases not matched to a gene. This CDR3 is 17 amino acids long. Germline V gene sequence: CDR1 LGHNT, CDR2 FRNRAP. CDR3 coding DNA: TGTGCTAGCCGACAGGCCGGGCGGGGGGGGAGCACAGATACGCAGTATTTT. This gives the protein CASRQAGRGGSTDTQYF.

CDR3 nucleotides: TGTGCCAGCAGCCCCCCCCGGACAGGGGCTAACTATGGCTACACCTTC. Translated: CASSPPRTGANYGYTF. V is TRBV5-8 and J is TRBJ1-2, with TRBD1 matching over 9 bases. Germline V gives CDR1 SGHTS, CDR2 YDEGEE. The CDR3 is made up of 16 amino acids. J lost 0 bases, V lost 4 bases, and 7 bases had no gene match.

This clone was counted only a few times. The rearrangement uses TRBV6-5 and TRBJ2-5; tentative D call: TRBD2 (7 bases). Trimming removed 4 bases at V and 5 bases at J, with 11 bases between. The CDR3 contains 13 residues. Germline V gene sequence: CDR1 MNHEY, CDR2 SVGAGI. The CDR3 reads CASSWGGRETQYF. Here the CDR3 DNA reads TGTGCCAGCAGTTGGGGGGGCCGGGAGACCCAGTACTTC.

V gene TRBV30 combines with J gene TRBJ2-2; TRBD2 matches at 12 bases. The J segment lost 0 bases and the V segment lost 1 base, leaving 3 bases of the junction unmatched. Germline V gives CDR1 GTSNPN, CDR2 SVGIG (reference sequence). The CDR3 consists of 17 residues. Written as DNA, the CDR3 is TGTGCCTGGAGTGCCCGGACTAGCGGGGCGAACACCGGGGAGCTGTTTTTT. Its protein is CAWSARTSGANTGELFF. The full variable domain, its missing parts supplied by reference TRBV30 and TRBJ2-2, is SQTIHQWPATLVQPVGSPLSLECTVEGTSNPNLYWYRQAAGRGLQLLFYSVGIGQISSEVPQNLSASRPQDRQFILSSKKLLLSDSGFYLCAWSARTSGANTGELFFGEGSRLTVL.